The 27 T cell receptor beta chains below come from one sample, sequenced in a study of blood T cell repertoires in COVID-19 (dated by TCRdb to 2020 to 2021). Preparation of the library involved the immunoSEQ multiplex PCR assay. TCRdb took this table from immuneACCESS and kept in-frame rearrangements with V and J called. Such tables lack part of the clones; where checked against another copy, unresolved V genes explain under half of the gap, and the rest is unexplained. A total of about 300,000 clones appear in this sample, around 91% of them only once. Approximately 4% of the sample belongs to the ten largest clones. The sample consisted of PBMCs or T cells enriched from blood (not recorded which). The receptor set was obtained from a woman aged 18-29 years with acute COVID-19.

The CDR3, as DNA: TGTGCCAGCAGCTTCGTCTCGGGAGGGGCAGATACGCAGTATTTT. Translated: CASSFVSGGADTQYF. The chain links TRBV5-6 to TRBJ2-3; TRBD2 agrees at 8 bases. Germline CDR1 and CDR2: SGHDT and YYEEEE. The J segment lost 4 bases and the V segment lost 2 bases, leaving 6 bases of the junction unmatched. This CDR3 has 15 residues.

Here the CDR3 DNA reads TGTGCCACCAGTGACGTGGACAGACCTAATGAAAAACTGTTTTTT. Its protein product is CATSDVDRPNEKLFF. The chain is built from TRBV24-1 and TRBJ1-4; D perhaps matches TRBD1 (6 bases). The CDR3 extends over 15 amino acids. V was pared by 4 bases and J by 3 bases, with 11 bases between. Germline V CDR1 and CDR2: KGHDR, SFDVKD.

This chain uses TRBV12-3 or TRBV12-4 with TRBJ2-1, with 7 bases identical to TRBD2. There are 13 residues in the CDR3. The V segment lost 9 bases and the J segment 4 bases; nucleotides outside the gene matches: 6. CDR3 in DNA: TGTGCCAGTGCGGGAGTTGGGTACAATGAGCAGTTCTTC. Translating gives CASAGVGYNEQFF.

The rearrangement uses TRBV28 and TRBJ1-1; the D gene is possibly TRBD1 (6 bases). Trimming removed 1 base at V and 9 bases at J, with 12 bases between. CDR1 is MDHEN and CDR2 is SYDVKM in the germline V gene. The CDR3 is 13 residues long. The CDR3 nucleotides are TGTGCCAGCAGTTTATCCCTTGGACAGAAAGCTTTCTTT. As protein: CASSLSLGQKAFF.

This chain connects TRBV7-9 to TRBJ1-4; D uncertain. Per germline, CDR1 SEHNR and CDR2 FQNEAQ (reference sequence). This CDR3 has 17 residues. The V end was cut by 5 bases, the J end by 8 bases, with 24 bases between. CDR3 in DNA: TGTGCCAGCAGCCTACAACCCACGATTAAAGGAGGAGAAAAACTGTTTTTT. It translates to CASSLQPTIKGGEKLFF.

This chain connects TRBV5-6 to TRBJ2-1; D remains ambiguous. The CDR3 length is 13 residues. The V end was cut by 7 bases, the J end by 0 bases, with 8 bases between. The germline CDR1 and CDR2 sequences are SGHDT and YYEEEE. As DNA, the CDR3 is TGTGCCAGCGGTAGCAGCTCCTACAATGAGCAGTTCTTC. It translates to CASGSSSYNEQFF. Drawing the rest from reference TRBV5-6 and TRBJ2-1, the complete variable domain is DAGVTQSPTHLIKTRGQQVTLRCSPKSGHDTVSWYQQALGQGPQFIFQYYEEEERQRGNFPDRFSGHQFPNYSSELNVNALLLGDSALYLCASGSSSYNEQFFGPGTRLTVL.

This clone was picked up one time. The chain uses TRBV6-1 and TRBJ1-2, with 10 bases aligning to TRBD1. From germline, CDR1 is MNHNS and CDR2 SASEGT. This CDR3 is 17 amino acids long. Trimming took 2 bases from V and 4 from J; bases not matched to a gene: 10. The CDR3 loop reads CASSESLGGTGVYGYTF. The CDR3 DNA is TGTGCCAGCAGTGAATCTTTGGGAGGGACAGGGGTCTATGGCTACACCTTC.

Here the CDR3 DNA reads TGTGCCAGCAGCCCCTTCCTCCGGGGTCACACTGAAGCTTTCTTT. Encoded protein: CASSPFLRGHTEAFF. The rearrangement links TRBV7-2 to TRBJ1-1; D is uncertain. V dropped 5 bases and J dropped 3 bases, with 16 bases sitting between them. This CDR3 region has 15 residues. Germline V gene sequence: CDR1 SGHTA, CDR2 FQGNSA. The whole variable domain, filled in from reference TRBV7-2 and TRBJ1-1, reads GAGVSQSPSNKVTEKGKDVELRCDPISGHTALYWYRQSLGQGLEFLIYFQGNSAPDKSGLPSDRFSAERTGGSVSTLTIQRTQQEDSAVYLCASSPFLRGHTEAFFGQGTRLTVV.

The chain employs TRBV9 and TRBJ2-2; no clear D gene. Germline V gene data show CDR1 as SGDLS and CDR2 as YYNGEE. The ends were cut back, 2 bases at V and 6 bases at J, with 11 bases in the middle. The CDR3 spans 14 residues. The CDR3 reads CASSVSPEAGELFF. The CDR3 coding sequence is TGTGCCAGCAGCGTCTCCCCAGAGGCCGGGGAGCTGTTTTTT.

This chain links TRBV6-4 with TRBJ2-3, with 7 bases aligning to TRBD2. The CDR3 loop spans 15 amino acids. The V gene's germline CDR1 is MRHNA and CDR2 SNTAGT. Trimming took 4 bases from V and 2 from J; bases not matched to a gene: 6. CDR3 bases: TGTGCCAGCAGTGTTGGGGCGGGGGACACAGATACGCAGTATTTT. Translated, it gives CASSVGAGDTDTQYF.

A single count supports this clone. The J gene is TRBJ2-1, the V gene TRBV5-1, with D possibly matching TRBD2 (5 bases). Germline CDR1 SGHRS, CDR2 YFSETQ. This CDR3 region has 11 residues. V lost 8 bases, J lost 7 bases, and 10 bases lay in between. CDR3 in amino acids: CASSSGNEQFF. CDR3 in DNA: TGCGCCAGTTCGTCGGGAAATGAGCAGTTCTTC.

The chain has TRBV19 and TRBJ1-2, with 7 nucleotides matching TRBD1. The CDR3 runs to 15 residues. Germline values: CDR1 LNHDA, CDR2 SQIVND (reference sequence). V lost 4 bases and J lost 2; bases outside the gene matches: 7. CDR3 nucleotides: TGTGCCAGTAGTACTCCGGGACAGCAAAACTATGGCTACACCTTC. As protein: CASSTPGQQNYGYTF.

V usage is TRBV12-3 or TRBV12-4 and J usage is TRBJ2-1, with a weak D call TRBD1 (5 bases). V was clipped by 2 bases and J by 7 bases, with 9 bases between them. The CDR3 consists of 13 residues. CDR3 amino acids: CASSLNRWNEQFF. In nucleotides, the CDR3 is TGTGCCAGCAGTTTAAACAGGTGGAATGAGCAGTTCTTC.

The chain is built from TRBV28 and TRBJ1-5, with D perhaps TRBD1 (6 bases). Trimming removed 8 bases at V and 0 bases at J, with 17 bases between. The CDR3 loop spans 16 amino acids. The germline V gene encodes CDR1 MDHEN and CDR2 SYDVKM. The CDR3 DNA reads TGTGCCAGCCATCATACAGGGATTGATAGCAATCAGCCCCAGCATTTT. As protein: CASHHTGIDSNQPQHF.

The V and J genes are TRBV28 and TRBJ2-7, with 7 bases aligning to TRBD1. The V gene end was trimmed by 4 bases and the J gene end by 2 bases; junction bases not matched to a gene: 8. Germline CDR1 reads MDHEN; CDR2 reads SYDVKM. CDR3 length: 15 amino acids. The CDR3 reads CASSSGTAYPYEQYF. The CDR3 bases are TGTGCCAGCAGTTCGGGGACAGCCTACCCCTACGAGCAGTACTTC. The whole variable domain, remainder taken from reference TRBV28 and TRBJ2-7, is DVKVTQSSRYLVKRTGEKVFLECVQDMDHENMFWYRQDPGLGLRLIYFSYDVKMKEKGDIPEGYSVSREKKERFSLILESASTNQTSMYLCASSSGTAYPYEQYFGPGTRLTVT.

CDR3 amino acids: CASSLASSTSTDTQYF. CDR3 sequence (DNA): TGTGCCAGCAGCCTCGCTAGCTCGACTAGCACAGATACGCAGTATTTT. The V gene is TRBV3-1 (or the pseudogene TRBV3-2), the J gene TRBJ2-3; TRBD2 is a possible D gene (5 bases). Trimming took off 4 bases at V and 0 bases at J, with 14 bases between the two ends. From germline, CDR1 is LGHDT and CDR2 YNNKEL (reference sequence). CDR3 length: 16 amino acids.

V gene TRBV9 combines with J gene TRBJ1-2; 12 bases match TRBD1. Germline trimming cut 4 bases from V and 2 bases from J; bases unmatched to any gene: 6. This CDR3 is 16 amino acids long. CDR1 and CDR2 from the germline V gene are SGDLS and YYNGEE. CDR3 bases: TGTGCCAGCAGCCTCTCCGGGACAGGGGGCAACTATGGCTACACCTTC. As protein: CASSLSGTGGNYGYTF.

The chain is built from TRBV10-3 and TRBJ1-2; 9 positions agree with TRBD1. After removal of 3 bases from V and 8 bases from J, the junction contained 4 bases not matched to a gene. Germline V lookup: CDR1 ENHRY, CDR2 SYGVKD. This CDR3 has 13 residues. The CDR3 sequence is CAISDGQGWGYTF. The CDR3 bases are TGTGCCATCAGTGATGGACAGGGGTGGGGCTACACCTTC.

The CDR3 region is CASTLTGEVAEAFF. The CDR3 nucleotides read TGCGCCAGCACTTTAACAGGGGAGGTCGCTGAAGCTTTCTTT. The chain joins TRBV5-1 to TRBJ1-1; 7 bases line up with TRBD1. V gave up 6 bases and J gave up 6 bases; unmatched junction bases: 11. The CDR3 is 14 residues long. Germline CDR1 SGHRS, CDR2 YFSETQ.

This clone was detected only once. The gene calls are TRBV3-1 (or the pseudogene TRBV3-2) and TRBJ2-2; 7 bases agree with TRBD2. V was pared by 6 bases and J by 0 bases, with 1 base of the junction left unmatched. The CDR3 consists of 14 residues. The germline V gene encodes CDR1 LGHDT and CDR2 YNNKEL (reference sequence). Written as DNA, the CDR3 is TGTGCCAGCAGGGCGGGGGCGAACACCGGGGAGCTGTTTTTT. Its protein is CASRAGANTGELFF.

This clone was seen once. The genes are TRBV5-6 and TRBJ2-5; D might be TRBD1 (6 bases). The CDR3 runs 14 residues. V was cut by 0 bases and J by 1 base, with 7 bases left in between. Per germline, CDR1 SGHDT and CDR2 YYEEEE. In DNA form, the CDR3 reads TGTGCCAGCAGCTTGGGGACAGCCCAAGAGACCCAGTACTTC. This translates into CASSLGTAQETQYF.

This rearrangement joins TRBV5-1 to TRBJ2-7; 7 positions match TRBD2. After removal of 6 bases from V and 0 bases from J, the junction contained 6 bases not matched to a gene. The CDR3 has 14 amino acids. Germline assignment: CDR1 SGHRS and CDR2 YFSETQ. The CDR3 spells CASTSTSDSYEQYF. The CDR3 bases are TGCGCCAGCACTAGCACTAGCGACTCCTACGAGCAGTACTTC.

Only a few counts were recorded for this clone. The chain couples TRBV9 to TRBJ1-5; TRBD1 agrees at 10 bases. From germline, CDR1 is SGDLS and CDR2 YYNGEE. This CDR3 has 16 amino acids. V shed 2 bases and J 6 bases; nucleotides not matched to a gene: 8. CDR3 nucleotides: TGTGCCAGCAGCGTTTACTCGACAGGGGGCGGTCAGCCCCAGCATTTT. Translation: CASSVYSTGGGQPQHF.

The rearrangement uses TRBV3-1 (or the pseudogene TRBV3-2) and TRBJ1-2; 9 bases match TRBD1. Germline V lookup: CDR1 LGHDT, CDR2 YNNKEL (reference sequence). Trimming removed 4 bases from V and 1 base from J; junction bases left unmatched: 4. This CDR3 comprises 15 residues. CDR3 nucleotides: TGTGCCAGCAGCCTCGGGACAGGGAGTAACTATGGCTACACCTTC. Encoded protein: CASSLGTGSNYGYTF.

CDR3 coding DNA: TGTGCCAGCAGCTTAGCCGGGACAATGATGAACACTGAAGCTTTCTTT. Protein product: CASSLAGTMMNTEAFF. The chain recombines TRBV7-3 with TRBJ1-1, with TRBD1 as a possible D gene (6 bases). V was cut by 2 bases and J by 0 bases, with 13 bases left in between. The CDR3 contains 16 residues. In germline, CDR1 is SGHTA, CDR2 FQGTGA. The full variable domain, completed using reference TRBV7-3 and TRBJ1-1, is GAGVSQTPSNKVTEKGKYVELRCDPISGHTALYWYRQSLGQGPEFLIYFQGTGAADDSGLPNDRFFAVRPEGSVSTLKIQRTERGDSAVYLCASSLAGTMMNTEAFFGQGTRLTVV.

This sequence joins TRBV4-1 and TRBJ2-1; 9 positions agree with TRBD2. The germline V gene encodes CDR1 MGHRA and CDR2 YSYEKL. V lost 0 bases and J lost 8; bases outside the gene matches: 17. The CDR3 contains 19 residues. In nucleotides, the CDR3 is TGCGCCAGCAGCCAAGAATGGAGGCCGGGAGGCGGGAGGGCCCATGAGCAGTTCTTC. Amino acids: CASSQEWRPGGGRAHEQFF.

This clone was seen a few times. V gene TRBV6-5 combines with J gene TRBJ1-4; D may be TRBD1 (6 bases). V dropped 6 bases and J dropped 7 bases, with 15 bases sitting between them. The CDR3 extends over 14 amino acids. Germline V CDR1 and CDR2: MNHEY, SVGAGI. DNA of the CDR3: TGTGCCAGCAGATTAGGGGGTTATCGTGAAAAACTGTTTTTT. Translated, it gives CASRLGGYREKLFF.